The 8 T cell receptor beta chains given below trace back to one sample, sequenced in a study of cytomegalovirus exposure and HLA in healthy donors (dated by TCRdb to about 2017). Libraries were prepared through the immunoSEQ multiplex PCR assay. A mixture of 60 forward primers for TCR Vbeta segments and 13 reverse primers for TCR Jbeta segments was used in the multiplex PCR. TCRdb mirrors the immuneACCESS table, restricted to in-frame sequences. Some clones are absent from its copies; in checked studies, under half trace to an unresolved V gene, and the reason for the others is unknown. The sample yields over 140,000 clones; approximately 80% were counted once. The ten largest make up about 2.5% of the sample. What was sequenced was PBMCs. Source of these receptors: a man aged 50 to 60 in good health and CMV-seronegative.

This clone was seen a single time. The V call is TRBV7-9, the J call TRBJ2-3; D remains ambiguous. Deletions cut 4 bases from V and 1 base from J, with 9 bases between. Germline CDR1 and CDR2: SEHNR and FQNEAQ (reference sequence). This CDR3 region has 14 residues. The CDR3 reads CASSSSRGTDTQYF. DNA of the CDR3: TGTGCCAGCAGCTCGTCTCGGGGCACAGATACGCAGTATTTT.

The V call is TRBV2, the J call TRBJ1-1; the match to TRBD1 covers 8 bases. CDR1 and CDR2 from the germline V gene are SNHLY and FYNNEI. CDR3 length: 14 amino acids. After removal of 5 bases from V and 2 bases from J, the junction contained 4 bases not matched to a gene. The CDR3 nucleotides read TGTGCCAGCAGTTTAACAGGGGGTAACACTGAAGCTTTCTTT. This encodes CASSLTGGNTEAFF.

The CDR3 DNA is TGTGCCAGCAGCCGAGGACAGGGAGGGAATCAGCCCCAGCATTTT. It specifies CASSRGQGGNQPQHF. V and J are TRBV2 and TRBJ1-5, with 8 bases that match TRBD1. The germline V gene has CDR1 SNHLY and CDR2 FYNNEI. V dropped 6 bases and J dropped 4; count of bases not matched to a gene: 8. This CDR3 is built from 15 residues.

V gene TRBV28 combines with J gene TRBJ1-5; maybe TRBD1 (5 bases). Deletions cut 11 bases from V and 4 bases from J, with 15 bases between. Germline CDR1 MDHEN, CDR2 SYDVKM. The CDR3 loop spans 13 amino acids. The CDR3 nucleotides read TGTGCCTCCATTCCCCAGGGAAATCAGCCCCAGCATTTT. It specifies CASIPQGNQPQHF.

The rearrangement uses TRBV27 and TRBJ2-2; 10 nucleotides line up with TRBD1. J gave up 2 bases and V 6 bases, and 9 bases lay outside the gene matches. Germline loops: CDR1 MNHEY, CDR2 SMNVEV (reference sequence). This CDR3 is built from 17 residues. The CDR3 loop reads CASSLAGTGANTGELFF. The CDR3 DNA follows: TGTGCCAGCAGCCTAGCCGGGACAGGGGCCAACACCGGGGAGCTGTTTTTT.

This clone was detected once. The chain carries TRBV7-9 and TRBJ1-1; D is perhaps TRBD1 (5 bases). V was clipped by 7 bases and J by 1 base, with 13 bases between them. Looked up from germline, CDR1 is SEHNR and CDR2 is FQNEAQ (reference sequence). The CDR3 contains 14 residues. CDR3 coding DNA: TGTGCCAGCATCCTTACAGGCCCGAACACTGAAGCTTTCTTT. Its protein product is CASILTGPNTEAFF.

The chain uses TRBV4-1 and TRBJ1-1; TRBD1 is a possible D gene (6 bases). The CDR3 is 16 residues long. The V gene lost 2 bases and the J gene lost 7 bases, with 20 bases spanning the gap. Germline V CDR1 and CDR2: MGHRA, YSYEKL. The CDR3 DNA reads as TGCGCCAGCAGCCAAAGCCCCCAGGGGAGGGGAGGTGAAGCTTTCTTT. It codes for CASSQSPQGRGGEAFF.

This chain uses TRBV27 with TRBJ1-2; 7 bases map to TRBD1. CDR1 and CDR2 (germline): MNHEY, SMNVEV (reference sequence). V lost 6 bases, J lost 0 bases, and 13 bases stayed unmatched. The CDR3 spans 17 residues. This CDR3 is CASSVTGVRAANYGYTF. CDR3 nucleotides: TGTGCCAGCAGCGTCACAGGGGTGCGGGCCGCTAACTATGGCTACACCTTC.